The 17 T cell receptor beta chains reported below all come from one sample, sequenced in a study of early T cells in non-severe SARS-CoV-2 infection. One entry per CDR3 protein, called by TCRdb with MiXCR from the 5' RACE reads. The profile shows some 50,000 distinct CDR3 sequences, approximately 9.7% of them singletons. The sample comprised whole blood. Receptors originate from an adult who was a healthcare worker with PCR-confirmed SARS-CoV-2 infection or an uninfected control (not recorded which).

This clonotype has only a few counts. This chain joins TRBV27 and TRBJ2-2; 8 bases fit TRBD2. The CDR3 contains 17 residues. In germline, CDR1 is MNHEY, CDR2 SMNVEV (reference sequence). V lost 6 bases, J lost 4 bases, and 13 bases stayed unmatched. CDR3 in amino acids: CASRLIFGGAITGELFF. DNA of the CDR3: TGTGCCAGCAGGCTTATCTTCGGGGGGGCCATCACCGGGGAGCTGTTTTTT.

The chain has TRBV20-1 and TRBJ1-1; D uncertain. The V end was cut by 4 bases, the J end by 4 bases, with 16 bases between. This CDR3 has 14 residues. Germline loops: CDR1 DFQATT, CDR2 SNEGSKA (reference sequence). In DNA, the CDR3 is TGCAGTGCTAAACGGTCCTCCAGTGGCACTGAAGCTTTCTTT. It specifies CSAKRSSSGTEAFF.

CDR3 in amino acids: CASSPMTGPQPQHF. The CDR3 coding sequence is TGTGCCAGCAGTCCCATGACAGGGCCTCAGCCCCAGCATTTT. V usage is TRBV27 and J usage is TRBJ1-5; 7 nucleotides align to TRBD1. Germline V gene lookup returns CDR1 MNHEY and CDR2 SMNVEV (reference sequence). With V trimmed by 5 bases and J by 6 bases, 7 bases remained unmatched. CDR3 size: 14 residues.

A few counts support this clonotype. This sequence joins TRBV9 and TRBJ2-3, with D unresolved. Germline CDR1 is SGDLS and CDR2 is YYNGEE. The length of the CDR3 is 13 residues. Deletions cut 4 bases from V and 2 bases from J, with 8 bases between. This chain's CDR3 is CASSPYLTDTQYF. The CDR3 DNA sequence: TGTGCCAGCAGCCCCTATCTCACAGATACGCAGTATTTT.

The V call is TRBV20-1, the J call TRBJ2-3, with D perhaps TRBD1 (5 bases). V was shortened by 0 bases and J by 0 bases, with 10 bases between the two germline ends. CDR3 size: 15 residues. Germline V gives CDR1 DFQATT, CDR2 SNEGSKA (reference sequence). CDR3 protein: CSAREGAASTDTQYF. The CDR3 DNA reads TGCAGTGCTAGAGAAGGGGCAGCTAGCACAGATACGCAGTATTTT.

The CDR3, as DNA: TGTGCCAGCAGCCCCTCTCCGGGACACTCGACGGATGAGCAGTTCTTC. Its protein is CASSPSPGHSTDEQFF. This rearrangement joins TRBV6-6 to TRBJ2-1, with D possibly being TRBD1 (6 bases). Trimming cost V 6 bases and J 8 bases, with 23 bases left between them. CDR1 MNHNY and CDR2 SVGAGI come from the germline V gene (reference sequence). This CDR3 contains 16 residues.

The CDR3 bases are TGCGCCAGCAGCTTCGATTGGGGAAAAGAGACCCAGTACTTC. This codes for CASSFDWGKETQYF. The J gene is TRBJ2-5, the V gene TRBV5-1; D unclear. Trimming shortened V by 2 bases and J by 3 bases, and 11 bases separated the two germline ends. CDR1 and CDR2 (germline): SGHRS, YFSETQ. The CDR3 consists of 14 residues.

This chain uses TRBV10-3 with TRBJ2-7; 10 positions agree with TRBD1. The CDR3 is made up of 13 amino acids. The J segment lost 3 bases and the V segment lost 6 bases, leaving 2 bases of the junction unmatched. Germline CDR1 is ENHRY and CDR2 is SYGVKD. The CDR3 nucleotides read TGTGCCATCAGGAGGACAGGGGGCTACGAGCAGTACTTC. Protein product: CAIRRTGGYEQYF.

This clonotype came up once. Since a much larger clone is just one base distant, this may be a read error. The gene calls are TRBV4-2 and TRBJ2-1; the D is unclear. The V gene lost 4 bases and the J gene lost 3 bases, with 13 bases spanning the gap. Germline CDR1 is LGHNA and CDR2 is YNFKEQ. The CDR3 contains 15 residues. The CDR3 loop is CASSPFRGYYNEQFF. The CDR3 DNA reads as TGTGCCAGCAGCCCCTTCAGAGGATACTACAATGAGCAGTTCTTC.

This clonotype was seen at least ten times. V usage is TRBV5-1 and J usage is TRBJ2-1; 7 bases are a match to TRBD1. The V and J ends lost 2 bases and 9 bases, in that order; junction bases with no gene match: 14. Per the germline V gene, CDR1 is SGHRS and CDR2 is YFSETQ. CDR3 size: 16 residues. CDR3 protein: CASSFNPGQLAGEQFF. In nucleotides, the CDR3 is TGCGCCAGCAGCTTCAATCCGGGACAGTTGGCGGGTGAGCAGTTCTTC. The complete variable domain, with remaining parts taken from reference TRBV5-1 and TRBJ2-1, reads KAGVTQTPRYLIKTRGQQVTLSCSPISGHRSVSWYQQTPGQGLQFLFEYFSETQRNKGNFPGRFSGRQFSNSRSEMNVSTLELGDSALYLCASSFNPGQLAGEQFFGPGTRLTVL.

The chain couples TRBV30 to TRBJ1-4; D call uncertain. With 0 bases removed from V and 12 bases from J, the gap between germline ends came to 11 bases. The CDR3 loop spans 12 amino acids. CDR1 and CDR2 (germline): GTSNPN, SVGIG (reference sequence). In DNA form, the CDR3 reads TGTGCCTGGAGTGTGGCAGACTGGCAACTGTTTTTT. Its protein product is CAWSVADWQLFF.

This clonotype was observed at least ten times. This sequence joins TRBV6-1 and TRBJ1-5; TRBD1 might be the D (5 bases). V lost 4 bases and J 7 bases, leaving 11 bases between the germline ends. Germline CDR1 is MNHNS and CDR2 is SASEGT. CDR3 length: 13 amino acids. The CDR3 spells CASSGDFRQPQHF. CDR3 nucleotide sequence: TGTGCCAGCAGTGGGGACTTTAGACAGCCCCAGCATTTT.

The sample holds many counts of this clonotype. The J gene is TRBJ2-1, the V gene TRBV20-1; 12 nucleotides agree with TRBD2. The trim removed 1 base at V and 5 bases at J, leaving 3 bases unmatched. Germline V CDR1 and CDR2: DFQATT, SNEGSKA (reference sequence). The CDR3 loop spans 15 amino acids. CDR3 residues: CSARAASGGDNEQFF. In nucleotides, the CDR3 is TGCAGTGCTAGAGCTGCTAGCGGGGGGGACAATGAGCAGTTCTTC.

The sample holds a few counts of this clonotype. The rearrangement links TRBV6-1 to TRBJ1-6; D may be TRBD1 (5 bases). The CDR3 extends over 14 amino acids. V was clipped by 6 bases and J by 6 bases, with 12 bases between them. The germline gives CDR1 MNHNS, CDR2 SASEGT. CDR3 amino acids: CASRGYRSNSPLHF. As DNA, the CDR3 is TGTGCCAGCAGGGGGTACAGGAGTAATTCACCCCTCCACTTT.

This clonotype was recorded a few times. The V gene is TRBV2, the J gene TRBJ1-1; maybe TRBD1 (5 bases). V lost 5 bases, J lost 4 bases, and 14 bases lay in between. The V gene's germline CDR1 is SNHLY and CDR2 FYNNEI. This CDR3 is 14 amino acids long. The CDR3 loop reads CASSLLGGTTEAFF. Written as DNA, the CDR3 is TGTGCCAGCAGTCTGTTGGGGGGGACCACTGAAGCTTTCTTT.

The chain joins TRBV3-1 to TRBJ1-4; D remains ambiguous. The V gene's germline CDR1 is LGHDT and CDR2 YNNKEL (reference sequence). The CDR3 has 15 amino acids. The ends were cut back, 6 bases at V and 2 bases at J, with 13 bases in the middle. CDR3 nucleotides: TGTGCCAGCAGTCACGGTACCGGGACTAATGAAAAACTGTTTTTT. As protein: CASSHGTGTNEKLFF.

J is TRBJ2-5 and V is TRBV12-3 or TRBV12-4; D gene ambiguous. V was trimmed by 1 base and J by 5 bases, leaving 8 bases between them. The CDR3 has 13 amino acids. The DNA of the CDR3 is TGTGCCAGCAGTTTAGGGGAAGGGGAGACCCAGTACTTC. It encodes CASSLGEGETQYF.